Detailed here is one T cell receptor (beta chain). Its antigen is unidentified. The CDR3 consists of 11 residues. The germline gives CDR1 MGHDK, CDR2 SYGVNS. Trimming shortened V by 5 bases and J by 2 bases, and 4 bases separated the two germline ends. The record originates from a study of Ad26.COV2.S vaccination and SARS-CoV-2 variants. The study's findings and limits: Reported findings describe substantial breadth in spike-specific CD8+ and CD4+ T cell responses following vaccination.

Data came from immunoSEQ multiplex PCR; TCRdb stores just in-frame clones and leaves some out. Found here are around 370,000 clones, about 91% of them singletons; the top ten hold 3.9%. The V gene is TRBV25-1, the J gene TRBJ2-7, with D unclear. Here the sequenced sample was peripheral blood, taken after recovery from COVID-19. This TCR derives from a human donor who had recovered from COVID-19. The CDR3 region has the DNA TGTGCCAGCAGTAACACCTACGAGCAGTACTTC. Residues: CASSNTYEQYF.